The source of this TCR beta chain is a study of T-cell reconstitution after alpha-beta-depleted transplantation in children. TCRbeta library preparation incorporated unique molecular identifiers. TCRdb passed the PCR reads through MiXCR, listing each CDR3 protein once. The data contain a few hundred thousand distinct CDR3 sequences, 9.5% to 15% of them singletons. This CDR3 is 14 amino acids long. The germline V gene encodes CDR1 MGHRA and CDR2 YSYEKL. Germline trimming cut 4 bases from V and 8 bases from J; bases unmatched to any gene: 6. This specimen was PBMCs from the stem cell graft donor, taken from the stem cell graft. The receptor was isolated from a human donor who donated a stem cell graft to a child with combined immunodeficiency. This chain uses TRBV4-1 with TRBJ2-1, with 9 bases aligning to TRBD2. As DNA, the CDR3 is TGCGCCAGCAGCCTCCCCGGGACTAGCTATGAGCAGTTCTTC. Residues: CASSLPGTSYEQFF.